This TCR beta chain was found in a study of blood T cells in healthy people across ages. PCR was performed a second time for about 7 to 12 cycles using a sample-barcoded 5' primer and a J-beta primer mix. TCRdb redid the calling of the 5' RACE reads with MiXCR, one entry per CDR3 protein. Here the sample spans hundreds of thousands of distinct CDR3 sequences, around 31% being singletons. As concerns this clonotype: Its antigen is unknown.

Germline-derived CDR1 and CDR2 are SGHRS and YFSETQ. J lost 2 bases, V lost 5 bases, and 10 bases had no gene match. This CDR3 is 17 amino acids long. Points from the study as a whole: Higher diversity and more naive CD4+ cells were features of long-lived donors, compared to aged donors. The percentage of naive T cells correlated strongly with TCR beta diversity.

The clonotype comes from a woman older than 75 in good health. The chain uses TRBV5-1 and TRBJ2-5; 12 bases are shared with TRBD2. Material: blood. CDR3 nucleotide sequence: TGCGCCAGCAGTGAGACTGGACTAGCGGGGTTTCAAGAGACCCAGTACTTC. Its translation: CASSETGLAGFQETQYF.